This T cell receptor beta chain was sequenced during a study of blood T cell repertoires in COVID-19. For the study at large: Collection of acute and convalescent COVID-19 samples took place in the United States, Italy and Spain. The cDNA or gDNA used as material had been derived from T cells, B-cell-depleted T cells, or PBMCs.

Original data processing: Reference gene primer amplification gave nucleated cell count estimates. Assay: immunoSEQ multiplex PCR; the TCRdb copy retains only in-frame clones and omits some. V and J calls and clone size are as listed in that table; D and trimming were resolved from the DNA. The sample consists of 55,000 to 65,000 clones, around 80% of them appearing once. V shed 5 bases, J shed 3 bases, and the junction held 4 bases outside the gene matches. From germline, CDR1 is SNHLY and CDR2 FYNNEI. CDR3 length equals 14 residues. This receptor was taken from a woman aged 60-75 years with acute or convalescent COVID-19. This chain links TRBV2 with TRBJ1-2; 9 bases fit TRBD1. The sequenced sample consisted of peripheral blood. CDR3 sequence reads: CASSHRDRDYGYTF. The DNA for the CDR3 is TGTGCCAGCAGTCACCGGGACAGGGACTATGGCTACACCTTC. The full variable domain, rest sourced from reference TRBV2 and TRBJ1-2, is EPEVTQTPSHQVTQMGQEVILRCVPISNHLYFYWYRQILGQKVEFLVSFYNNEISEKSEIFDDQFSVERPDGSNFTLKIRSTKLEDSAMYFCASSHRDRDYGYTFGSGTRLTVV.